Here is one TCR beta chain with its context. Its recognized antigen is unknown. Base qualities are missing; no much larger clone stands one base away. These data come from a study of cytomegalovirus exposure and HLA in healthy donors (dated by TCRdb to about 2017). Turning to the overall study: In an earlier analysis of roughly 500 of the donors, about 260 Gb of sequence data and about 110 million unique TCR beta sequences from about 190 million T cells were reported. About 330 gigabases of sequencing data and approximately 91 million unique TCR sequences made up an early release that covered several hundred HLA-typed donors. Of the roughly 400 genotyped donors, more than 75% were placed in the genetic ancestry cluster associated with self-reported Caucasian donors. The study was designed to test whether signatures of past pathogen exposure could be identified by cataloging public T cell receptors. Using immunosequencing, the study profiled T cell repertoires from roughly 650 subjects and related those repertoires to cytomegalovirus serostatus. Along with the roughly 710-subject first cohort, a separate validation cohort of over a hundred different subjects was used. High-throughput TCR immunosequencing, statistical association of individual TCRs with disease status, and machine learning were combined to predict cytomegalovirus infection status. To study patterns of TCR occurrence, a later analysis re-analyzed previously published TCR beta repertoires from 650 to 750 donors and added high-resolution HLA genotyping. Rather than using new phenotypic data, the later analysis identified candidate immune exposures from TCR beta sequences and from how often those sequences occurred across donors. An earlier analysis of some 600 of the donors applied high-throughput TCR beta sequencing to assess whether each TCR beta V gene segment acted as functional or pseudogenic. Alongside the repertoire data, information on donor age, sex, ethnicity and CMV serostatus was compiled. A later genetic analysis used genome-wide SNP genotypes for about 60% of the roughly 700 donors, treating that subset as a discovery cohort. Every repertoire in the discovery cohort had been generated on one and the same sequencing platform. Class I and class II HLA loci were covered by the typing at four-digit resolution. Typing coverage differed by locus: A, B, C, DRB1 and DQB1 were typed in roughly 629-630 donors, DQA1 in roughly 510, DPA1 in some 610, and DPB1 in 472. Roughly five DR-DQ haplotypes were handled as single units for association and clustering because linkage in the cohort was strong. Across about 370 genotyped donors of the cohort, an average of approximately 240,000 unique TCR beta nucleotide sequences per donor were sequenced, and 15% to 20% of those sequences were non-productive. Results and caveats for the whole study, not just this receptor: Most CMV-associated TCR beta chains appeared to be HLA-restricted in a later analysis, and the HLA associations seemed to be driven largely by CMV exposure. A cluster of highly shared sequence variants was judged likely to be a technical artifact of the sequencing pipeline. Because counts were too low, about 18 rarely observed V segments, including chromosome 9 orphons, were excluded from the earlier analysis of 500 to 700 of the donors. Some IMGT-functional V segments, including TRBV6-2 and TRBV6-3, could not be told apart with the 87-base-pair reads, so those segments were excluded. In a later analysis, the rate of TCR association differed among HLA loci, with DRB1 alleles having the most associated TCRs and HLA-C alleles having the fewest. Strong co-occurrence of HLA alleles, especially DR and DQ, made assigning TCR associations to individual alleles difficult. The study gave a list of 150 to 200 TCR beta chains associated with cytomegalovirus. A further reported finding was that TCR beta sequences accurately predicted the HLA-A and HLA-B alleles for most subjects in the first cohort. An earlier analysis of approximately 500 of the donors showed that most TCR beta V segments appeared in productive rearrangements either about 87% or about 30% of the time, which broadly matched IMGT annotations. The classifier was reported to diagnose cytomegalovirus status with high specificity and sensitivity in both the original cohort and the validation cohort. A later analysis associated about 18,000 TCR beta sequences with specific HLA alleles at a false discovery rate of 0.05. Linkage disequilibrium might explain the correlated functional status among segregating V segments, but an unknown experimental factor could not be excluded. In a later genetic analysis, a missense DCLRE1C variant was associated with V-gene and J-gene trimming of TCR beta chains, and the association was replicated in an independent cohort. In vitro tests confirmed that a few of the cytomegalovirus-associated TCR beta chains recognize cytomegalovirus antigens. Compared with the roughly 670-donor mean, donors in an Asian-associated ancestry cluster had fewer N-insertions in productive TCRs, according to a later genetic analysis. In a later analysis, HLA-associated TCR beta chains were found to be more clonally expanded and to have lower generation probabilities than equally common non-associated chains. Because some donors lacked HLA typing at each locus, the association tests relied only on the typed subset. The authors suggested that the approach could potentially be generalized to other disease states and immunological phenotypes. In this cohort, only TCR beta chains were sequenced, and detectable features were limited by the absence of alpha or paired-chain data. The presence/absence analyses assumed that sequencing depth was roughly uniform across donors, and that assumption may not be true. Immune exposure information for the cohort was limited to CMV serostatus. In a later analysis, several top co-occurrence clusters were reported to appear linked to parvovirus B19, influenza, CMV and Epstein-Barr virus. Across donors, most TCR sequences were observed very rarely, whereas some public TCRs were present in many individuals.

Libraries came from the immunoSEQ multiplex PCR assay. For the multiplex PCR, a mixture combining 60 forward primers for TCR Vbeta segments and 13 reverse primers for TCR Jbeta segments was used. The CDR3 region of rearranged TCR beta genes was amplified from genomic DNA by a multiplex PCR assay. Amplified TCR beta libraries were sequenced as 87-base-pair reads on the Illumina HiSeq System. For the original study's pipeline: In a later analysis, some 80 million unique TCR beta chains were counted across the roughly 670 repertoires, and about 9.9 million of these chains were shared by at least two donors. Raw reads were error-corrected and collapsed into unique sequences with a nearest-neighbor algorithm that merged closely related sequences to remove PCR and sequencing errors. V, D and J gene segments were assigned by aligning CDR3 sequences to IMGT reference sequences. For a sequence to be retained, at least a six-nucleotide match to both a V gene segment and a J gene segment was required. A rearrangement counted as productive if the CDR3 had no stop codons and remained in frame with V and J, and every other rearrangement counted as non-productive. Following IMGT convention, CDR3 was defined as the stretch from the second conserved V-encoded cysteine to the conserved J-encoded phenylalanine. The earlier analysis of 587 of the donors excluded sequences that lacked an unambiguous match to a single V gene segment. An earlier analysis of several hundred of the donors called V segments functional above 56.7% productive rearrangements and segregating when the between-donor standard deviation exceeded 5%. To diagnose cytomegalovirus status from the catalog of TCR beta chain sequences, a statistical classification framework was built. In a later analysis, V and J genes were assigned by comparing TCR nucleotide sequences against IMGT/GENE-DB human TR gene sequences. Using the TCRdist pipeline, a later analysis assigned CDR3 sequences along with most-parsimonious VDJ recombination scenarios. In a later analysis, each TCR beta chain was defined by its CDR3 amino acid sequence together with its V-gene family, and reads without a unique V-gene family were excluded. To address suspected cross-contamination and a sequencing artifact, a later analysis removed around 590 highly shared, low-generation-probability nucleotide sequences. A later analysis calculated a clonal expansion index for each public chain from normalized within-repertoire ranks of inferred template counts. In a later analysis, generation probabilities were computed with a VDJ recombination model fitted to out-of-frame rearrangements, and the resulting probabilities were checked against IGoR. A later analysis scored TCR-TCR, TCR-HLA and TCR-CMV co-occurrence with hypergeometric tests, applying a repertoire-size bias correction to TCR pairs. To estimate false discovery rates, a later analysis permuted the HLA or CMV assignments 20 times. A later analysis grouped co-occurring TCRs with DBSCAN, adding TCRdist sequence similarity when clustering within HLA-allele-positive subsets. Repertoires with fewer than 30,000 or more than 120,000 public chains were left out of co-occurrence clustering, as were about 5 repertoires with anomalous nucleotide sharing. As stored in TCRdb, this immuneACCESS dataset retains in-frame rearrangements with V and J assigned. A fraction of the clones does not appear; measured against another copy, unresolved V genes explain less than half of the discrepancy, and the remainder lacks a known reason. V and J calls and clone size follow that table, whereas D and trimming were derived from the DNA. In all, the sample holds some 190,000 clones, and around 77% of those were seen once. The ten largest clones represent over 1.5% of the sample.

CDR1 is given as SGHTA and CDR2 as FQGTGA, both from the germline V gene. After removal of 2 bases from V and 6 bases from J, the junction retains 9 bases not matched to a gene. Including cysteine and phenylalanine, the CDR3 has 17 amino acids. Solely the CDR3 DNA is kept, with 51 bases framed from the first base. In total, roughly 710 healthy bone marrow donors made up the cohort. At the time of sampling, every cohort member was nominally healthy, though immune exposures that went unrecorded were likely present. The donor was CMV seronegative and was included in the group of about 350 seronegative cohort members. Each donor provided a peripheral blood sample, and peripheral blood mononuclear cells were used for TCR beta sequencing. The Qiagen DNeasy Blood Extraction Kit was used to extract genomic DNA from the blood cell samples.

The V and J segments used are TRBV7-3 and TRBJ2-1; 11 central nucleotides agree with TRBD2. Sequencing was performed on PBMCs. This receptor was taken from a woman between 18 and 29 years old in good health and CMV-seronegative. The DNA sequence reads TGTGCCAGCAGCTTACTAGCGGGAGGAACTACAGCCAATGAGCAGTTCTTC. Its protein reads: CASSLLAGGTTANEQFF.